Following are 18 T cell receptor beta chains from one sample sequenced in a study of breast tumors, draining lymph nodes, adjacent tissues. TCRdb ran MiXCR on the multiplex PCR reads and lists one entry per CDR3 protein. The sample consists of 150,000 to 200,000 distinct CDR3 sequences, approximately 33% of them appearing once. Axillary draining lymph nodes of breast cancer patients supplied the node samples. The sequenced material came from axillary lymph node tissue. These receptors were taken from a female donor with breast cancer. Some clones in this sample may be carry-over from other donors' samples.

The V call is TRBV27, the J call TRBJ1-2, with a weak D call TRBD1 (6 bases). CDR1 is MNHEY, CDR2 SMNVEV, per germline (reference sequence). V lost 3 bases, J lost 2 bases, and 13 bases lay in between. The CDR3 contains 15 residues. For the CDR3, the DNA is TGTGCCAGCAGTTTCGGGGGACACTCAAACTATGGCTACACCTTC. Its translation: CASSFGGHSNYGYTF.

This clonotype was detected only once. With a much larger clone just one base away, this may be a read error. The chain employs TRBV9 and TRBJ1-2; the match to TRBD1 covers 11 bases. Germline V lookup: CDR1 SGDLS, CDR2 YYNGEE. The CDR3 length is 15 residues. In DNA, the CDR3 is TGTGCCAGCAGCGTAGGGGACAGGGGGTCAGGTGGCTCCACCTTC. Protein sequence: CASSVGDRGSGGSTF.

The V gene is TRBV27, the J gene TRBJ2-7; the D gene is possibly TRBD2 (6 bases). V gave up 0 bases and J gave up 1 base, with 16 bases separating them. Germline CDR1 and CDR2: MNHEY and SMNVEV (reference sequence). This CDR3 has 17 residues. CDR3 nucleotide sequence: TGTGCCAGCAGTTTATCGGCGGAGCGGGTGAGGTCCTACGAGCAGTACTTC. Its protein is CASSLSAERVRSYEQYF.

There are a few counts of this clonotype. CDR3 DNA sequence: TGTGCTAGTGGTAGCAGCCTGGTTATGAACACTGAAGCTTTCTTT. It is translated as CASGSSLVMNTEAFF. The chain employs TRBV12-5 and TRBJ1-1; no definite D call. Germline CDR1 is LGHNT and CDR2 is FRNRAP. V was clipped by 5 bases and J by 0 bases, with 13 bases between them. This CDR3 has 15 amino acids.

This clonotype was seen at least ten times. The chain has TRBV7-9 and TRBJ2-7; TRBD1 is a possible D gene (6 bases). Germline V CDR1 and CDR2: SEHNR, FQNEAQ (reference sequence). V shed 5 bases and J shed 5 bases, with 10 bases lying between them. This CDR3 comprises 12 residues. The CDR3 loop reads CASSTRQDEQYF. In nucleotides, the CDR3 is TGTGCCAGCAGCACAAGACAGGACGAGCAGTACTTC.

This sequence joins TRBV7-9 and TRBJ2-1; 10 bases line up with TRBD1. V was clipped by 10 bases and J by 4 bases; unmatched bases: 13. CDR1 and CDR2 from the germline V gene are SEHNR and FQNEAQ (reference sequence). This CDR3 has 16 residues. CDR3 DNA sequence: TGTGCCATGCGGGACAGGGGTTACAATTTTTACAATGAGCAGTTCTTC. It is translated as CAMRDRGYNFYNEQFF. Drawing the rest from reference TRBV7-9 and TRBJ2-1, the complete variable domain is DTGVSQNPRHKITKRGQNVTFRCDPISEHNRLYWYRQTLGQGPEFLTYFQNEAQLEKSRLLSDRFSAERPKGSFSTLEIQRTEQGDSAMYLCAMRDRGYNFYNEQFFGPGTRLTVL.

Details on this clonotype: A much more abundant neighbour one base away suggests this may be a read error. The chain links TRBV5-1 to TRBJ2-7, with 8 bases aligning to TRBD1. The CDR3 spans 15 residues. Germline CDR1 reads SGHRS; CDR2 reads YFSETQ. J was trimmed by 1 base and V by 5 bases; bases with no gene match: 8. CDR3 in amino acids: CASSQGAGLSYEQYF. For the CDR3, the DNA is TGCGCCAGCAGTCAGGGGGCAGGGTTATCCTACGAGCAGTACTTC.

In this sample, this clonotype turned up many times. V usage is TRBV5-6 and J usage is TRBJ2-6; D unclear. Per germline, CDR1 SGHDT and CDR2 YYEEEE. CDR3 length: 14 amino acids. V shed 0 bases and J shed 3 bases, with 4 bases lying between them. The CDR3: CASSLEGGANVLTF. In DNA, the CDR3 is TGTGCCAGCAGCTTGGAAGGTGGGGCCAACGTCCTGACTTTC.

V gene TRBV6-1 combines with J gene TRBJ1-1; D gene uncertain. Germline V gene sequence: CDR1 MNHNS, CDR2 SASEGT. This CDR3 region has 13 residues. Trimming cost V 7 bases and J 0 bases, with 9 bases left between them. CDR3 residues: CASIVLMNTEAFF. CDR3 nucleotides: TGTGCCAGCATTGTCCTCATGAACACTGAAGCTTTCTTT.

This clonotype was found many times. Just one base apart from a much larger clone, this may be a read error. The rearrangement links TRBV12-5 to TRBJ1-2, with 9 nucleotides matching TRBD1. This CDR3 has 15 amino acids. The ends lost 3 bases at V and 5 bases at J; junction bases unmatched: 7. The germline CDR1 and CDR2 sequences are LGHNT and FRNRAP. The CDR3 protein is CASGFWDRATYGYTF. As DNA, the CDR3 is TGTGCTAGTGGTTTCTGGGACAGGGCAACTTATGGCTACACCTTC. The whole variable domain, remainder taken from reference TRBV12-5 and TRBJ1-2, is DARVTQTPRHKVTEMGQEVTMRCQPILGHNTVFWYRQTMMQGLELLAYFRNRAPLDDSGMPKDRFSAEMPDATLATLKIQPSEPRDSAVYFCASGFWDRATYGYTFGSGTRLTVV.

Ten or more counts support this clonotype. The genes are TRBV4-1 and TRBJ2-7; a weak D match, TRBD1 (6 bases). CDR3 length: 15 amino acids. Per the germline V gene, CDR1 is MGHRA and CDR2 is YSYEKL. V lost 4 bases, J lost 2 bases, and 15 bases lay in between. The CDR3 reads CASSPLKDSTYEQYF. In DNA form, the CDR3 reads TGCGCCAGCAGCCCTCTGAAGGACAGTACCTACGAGCAGTACTTC.

J is TRBJ2-1 and V is TRBV20-1; TRBD2 matches 10 bases. This CDR3 region has 17 residues. Germline CDR1 reads DFQATT; CDR2 reads SNEGSKA (reference sequence). J gave up 3 bases and V 0 bases, and 8 bases lay outside the gene matches. The CDR3 is CSARDLWTSGIYNEQFF. The CDR3 DNA follows: TGCAGTGCTAGAGATCTCTGGACTAGCGGAATCTACAATGAGCAGTTCTTC.

V usage is TRBV25-1 and J usage is TRBJ1-6; possibly TRBD1 for D (5 bases). The CDR3 covers 18 residues. Trimming removed 3 bases at V and 13 bases at J, with 28 bases between. Germline V gene sequence: CDR1 MGHDK, CDR2 SYGVNS. The CDR3 reads CASSDPGTGLRLYFPLHF. The CDR3, as DNA: TGTGCCAGCAGTGATCCAGGGACGGGGCTCCGGTTATATTTCCCCCTCCACTTT.

This clonotype was found many times. The rearrangement links TRBV7-2 to TRBJ1-2; D not resolved. The germline CDR1 and CDR2 sequences are SGHTA and FQGNSA. The CDR3 totals 14 residues. Trimming took off 3 bases at V and 4 bases at J, with 12 bases between the two ends. The CDR3 reads CASSFELVGYGYTF. The CDR3 DNA reads as TGTGCCAGCAGCTTCGAACTTGTAGGCTATGGCTACACCTTC.

The rearrangement joins TRBV5-5 to TRBJ1-1; D unclear. Trimming removed 2 bases at V and 6 bases at J, with 23 bases between. CDR1 SGHKS and CDR2 YYEKEE come from the germline V gene (reference sequence). This CDR3 region has 17 residues. CDR3 DNA sequence: TGTGCCAGCAGCTTATTAGGCGGCATGGTAGTAACTCCTGAAGCTTTCTTT. It specifies CASSLLGGMVVTPEAFF. The full variable domain, its missing parts supplied by reference TRBV5-5 and TRBJ1-1, is DAGVTQSPTHLIKTRGQQVTLRCSPISGHKSVSWYQQVLGQGPQFIFQYYEKEERGRGNFPDRFSARQFPNYSSELNVNALLLGDSALYLCASSLLGGMVVTPEAFFGQGTRLTVV.

As to this clonotype: A much more abundant neighbour one base away suggests this may be a read error. The rearrangement joins TRBV9 to TRBJ2-1, with D possibly TRBD1 on 5 matching bases. The CDR3 length is 14 residues. The germline gives CDR1 SGDLS, CDR2 YYNGEE. CDR3: CASSVPPLGDEQSF. In nucleotides, the CDR3 is TGTGCCAGCAGCGTACCCCCCCTAGGGGATGAGCAGTCCTTC. Full variable domain (missing parts from reference TRBV9 and TRBJ2-1): DSGVTQTPKHLITATGQRVTLRCSPRSGDLSVYWYQQSLDQGLQFLIQYYNGEERAKGNILERFSAQQFPDLHSELNLSSLELGDSALYFCASSVPPLGDEQSFGPGTRLTVL.

This clonotype came up many times. V gene TRBV7-8 combines with J gene TRBJ2-6; D uncertain. V was shortened by 1 base and J by 2 bases, with 9 bases between the two germline ends. The CDR3 consists of 16 residues. Germline V gene sequence: CDR1 SGHVS, CDR2 FQNEAQ. The CDR3 coding sequence is TGTGCCAGCAGCTTAGAAAGTCACCCTGGGGCCAACGTCCTGACTTTC. Its protein is CASSLESHPGANVLTF.

The chain recombines TRBV2 with TRBJ1-1; D may be TRBD1 (6 bases). Trimming removed 6 bases from V and 4 bases from J, with 18 bases in between. Looked up from germline, CDR1 is SNHLY and CDR2 is FYNNEI. This CDR3 contains 15 residues. The CDR3 here is CASSWGRQGRTEAFF. CDR3 in DNA: TGTGCCAGCAGCTGGGGGCGCCAGGGGCGCACTGAAGCTTTCTTT.